This T cell receptor (beta chain) originates from a study of T-cell reconstitution after alpha-beta-depleted transplantation in children. The library targeted TCRbeta and was prepared with unique molecular identifiers. MiXCR was run by TCRdb on the PCR reads, yielding one entry per CDR3 protein. The profile covers approximately 640,000 distinct CDR3 sequences, with roughly 15% appearing a single time and approximately 1.1% taken by the ten largest. Germline CDR1 is SQVTM and CDR2 is ANQGSEA. The CDR3 consists of 15 residues. The trim removed 3 bases at V and 2 bases at J, leaving 8 bases unmatched. This clonotype has ten or more counts.

Material: PBMCs from the stem cell graft donor, obtained from the stem cell graft. This receptor was taken from a human donor who donated a stem cell graft to a child with acute myeloid leukemia. J is TRBJ2-5 and V is TRBV29-1; 8 nucleotides match TRBD2. The DNA for the CDR3 is TGCAGCGTTGATCGTGTAGCGGGGCGACAAGAGACCCAGTACTTC. Translating it yields CSVDRVAGRQETQYF.